The 11 T cell receptor beta chains listed next were all sequenced from one sample in a study of T cell responses to AZD1222 COVID-19 vaccine. Sequencing used immunoSEQ multiplex PCR; TCRdb keeps in-frame clones, though not all of them. The sample contains 150,000 to 200,000 clones, 94% of which appear only once. Sample: peripheral blood, taken on day 0 of AZD1222 vaccination. The receptor set was obtained from an adult in good health.

This chain uses TRBV5-1 with TRBJ2-7; TRBD1 aligns across 8 bases. The CDR3 has 16 amino acids. Unmatched junction bases numbered 12, after V lost 4 bases and J lost 3 bases. The germline CDR1 and CDR2 sequences are SGHRS and YFSETQ. CDR3 residues: CASSGVGTGPFYEQYF. CDR3 sequence (DNA): TGCGCCAGCAGCGGAGTTGGGACAGGACCCTTCTACGAGCAGTACTTC.

This clone was picked up one time. The rearrangement joins TRBV5-1 to TRBJ1-5; no clear D gene. The CDR3 has 13 residues. Germline V gene sequence: CDR1 SGHRS, CDR2 YFSETQ. Trimming shortened V by 4 bases and J by 7 bases, and 12 bases separated the two germline ends. The chain's CDR3 is CASSLVEGQPQHF. The CDR3, as DNA: TGCGCCAGCAGCCTCGTCGAGGGACAGCCCCAGCATTTT.

CDR3 sequence: CASSLAGGLGYNEQFF. Written as DNA, the CDR3 is TGTGCCAGCAGTCTAGCGGGAGGCCTGGGTTACAATGAGCAGTTCTTC. V usage is TRBV28 and J usage is TRBJ2-1; 11 bases fit TRBD2. The junction had 7 bases not matched to a gene; V was cut back by 5 bases and J by 4 bases. The CDR3 loop spans 16 amino acids. Per the germline V gene, CDR1 is MDHEN and CDR2 is SYDVKM. Drawing the rest from reference TRBV28 and TRBJ2-1, the complete variable domain is DVKVTQSSRYLVKRTGEKVFLECVQDMDHENMFWYRQDPGLGLRLIYFSYDVKMKEKGDIPEGYSVSREKKERFSLILESASTNQTSMYLCASSLAGGLGYNEQFFGPGTRLTVL.

The V call is TRBV5-6, the J call TRBJ1-5; no reliable D call. The CDR3 covers 14 residues. V was cut by 7 bases and J by 4 bases, with 15 bases left in between. Per the germline V gene, CDR1 is SGHDT and CDR2 is YYEEEE. CDR3 in DNA: TGTGCCAGCGCGGGGTCATCATCTAATCAGCCCCAGCATTTT. It specifies CASAGSSSNQPQHF. Combining the CDR3 with reference TRBV5-6 and TRBJ1-5 gives the whole variable domain DAGVTQSPTHLIKTRGQQVTLRCSPKSGHDTVSWYQQALGQGPQFIFQYYEEEERQRGNFPDRFSGHQFPNYSSELNVNALLLGDSALYLCASAGSSSNQPQHFGDGTRLSIL.

The chain couples TRBV21-1 to TRBJ1-5; the tabulated D call, TRBD1, remains unverified against the DNA. TRBV21-1 is reported as a pseudogene. This CDR3 has 19 amino acids. The CDR3 coding sequence is TGTGCCAGCAGCAAAGGCCGGCCAGGGGCCCCCTATAGCAATCAGCCCCAGCATTTT. Translation gives CASSKGRPGAPYSNQPQHF.

The rearrangement links TRBV7-9 to TRBJ2-1; weak D call: TRBD1 (6 bases). The germline V and J ends were trimmed by 7 bases and 7 bases, with 20 bases remaining between them. CDR1 is SEHNR, CDR2 FQNEAQ, per germline (reference sequence). The CDR3 is made up of 15 amino acids. The CDR3 is CASITPIGQKNEQFF. CDR3 in DNA: TGTGCCAGCATAACCCCCATCGGACAGAAAAATGAGCAGTTCTTC.

This chain uses TRBV6-5 with TRBJ2-3, with TRBD1 as a possible D gene (6 bases). Trimming removed 10 bases at V and 1 base at J, with 9 bases between. This CDR3 is built from 12 residues. Germline V gene lookup returns CDR1 MNHEY and CDR2 SVGAGI. CDR3 bases: TGTGCCACTCGACAGGGCACAGATACGCAGTATTTT. Translating it yields CATRQGTDTQYF.

The chain couples TRBV28 to TRBJ2-3; no reliable D call. V gave up 8 bases and J gave up 14 bases, with 14 bases separating them. CDR1 is MDHEN, CDR2 SYDVKM, per germline. The CDR3 loop spans 10 amino acids. CDR3 sequence (DNA): TGTGCCAGCGGTCCCGCCTGGAGGTATTTT. Translating gives CASGPAWRYF. Full variable domain (rest looked up from reference TRBV28 and TRBJ2-3): DVKVTQSSRYLVKRTGEKVFLECVQDMDHENMFWYRQDPGLGLRLIYFSYDVKMKEKGDIPEGYSVSREKKERFSLILESASTNQTSMYLCASGPAWRYFGPGTRLTVL.

This chain connects TRBV6-5 to TRBJ1-6; 8 nucleotides match TRBD1. The CDR3 length is 16 residues. The germline gives CDR1 MNHEY, CDR2 SVGAGI. Trimming at V came to 0 bases and at J to 6 bases, leaving 4 bases not matched to a gene. The CDR3 DNA reads TGTGCCAGCAGTTACTCACCTGGACAGGGTAATTCACCCCTCCACTTT. It codes for CASSYSPGQGNSPLHF.

The DNA of the CDR3 is TGTGCCAGCAGCGCCGACAGCGGCTCTGGAAACACCATATATTTT. It encodes CASSADSGSGNTIYF. The chain carries TRBV9 and TRBJ1-3, with D possibly being TRBD1 (5 bases). The CDR3 loop spans 15 amino acids. V lost 3 bases, J lost 0 bases, and 10 bases lay in between. Germline CDR1 and CDR2: SGDLS and YYNGEE.

The chain joins TRBV6-5 to TRBJ1-1, with TRBD1 as a possible D gene (5 bases). Germline V gene data show CDR1 as MNHEY and CDR2 as SVGAGI. The CDR3 covers 14 residues. With 0 bases removed from V and 7 bases from J, the gap between germline ends came to 12 bases. CDR3 DNA: TGTGCCAGCAGTTACTCCGCGACAGCGAGTGAAGCTTTCTTT. Residues: CASSYSATASEAFF.